This T cell receptor (beta chain) stems from a study of cytomegalovirus exposure and HLA in healthy donors. Study-wide results and limits: Accurate prediction of HLA-A and HLA-B alleles (for most subjects) was reportedly achieved from TCR beta sequences.

Trimming cost V 5 bases and J 2 bases; bases outside gene matches: 2. This CDR3 spans 15 amino acids. Germline CDR1 is SGHAT and CDR2 is FQNNGV. Primers included in the PCR were 60 Vbeta and 13 Jbeta primers. Clones were sequenced by immunoSEQ multiplex PCR, and TCRdb holds only the in-frame ones, with some missing. The table records roughly 130,000 clones, about four fifths of them present only once. A word on this clone: No antigen is known for it.

The chain recombines TRBV11-2 with TRBJ2-7; 14 bases agree with TRBD2. Sequenced input: PBMCs. The origin of this receptor is a woman between 35 and 50 years old in good health and CMV-seronegative. Here the CDR3 DNA reads TGTGCCAGCAGCCCGACTAGCGGGAGGGCCTACGAGCAGTACTTC. It encodes CASSPTSGRAYEQYF.